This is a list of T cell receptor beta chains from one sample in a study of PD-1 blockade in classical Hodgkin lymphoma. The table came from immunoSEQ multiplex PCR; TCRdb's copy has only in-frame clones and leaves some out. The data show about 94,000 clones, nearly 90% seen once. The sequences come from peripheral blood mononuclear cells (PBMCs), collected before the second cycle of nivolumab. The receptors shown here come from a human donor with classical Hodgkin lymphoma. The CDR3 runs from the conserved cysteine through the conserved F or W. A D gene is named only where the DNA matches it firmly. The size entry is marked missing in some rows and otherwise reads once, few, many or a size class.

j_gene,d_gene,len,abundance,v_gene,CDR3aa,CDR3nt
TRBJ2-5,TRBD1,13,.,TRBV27,CASSLDREETQYF,TGTGCCAGCAGTTTGGACAGGGAAGAGACCCAGTACTTC
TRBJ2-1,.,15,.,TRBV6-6,CASSYSGGVGNEQFF,TGTGCCAGCAGTTACTCGGGGGGAGTGGGTAATGAGCAGTTCTTC
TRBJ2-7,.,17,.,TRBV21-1,CASSKAMASGSIYEQYF,TGTGCCAGCAGCAAAGCAATGGCTAGCGGTTCGATCTACGAGCAGTACTTC
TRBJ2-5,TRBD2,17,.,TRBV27,CASSPIGTSGYQETQYF,TGTGCCAGCAGTCCGATCGGGACTAGCGGGTACCAAGAGACCCAGTACTTC
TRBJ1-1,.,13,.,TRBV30,CAWTLGVRTEAFF,TGTGCCTGGACTCTGGGGGTGAGGACTGAAGCTTTCTTT
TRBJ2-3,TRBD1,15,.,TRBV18,CASSPQGAMTDTQYF,TGTGCCAGCTCACCACAGGGGGCGATGACAGATACGCAGTATTTT
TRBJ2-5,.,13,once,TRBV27,CASRWGVGETQYF,TGTGCCAGCAGATGGGGCGTCGGGGAGACCCAGTACTTC
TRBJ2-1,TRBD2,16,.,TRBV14,CASSRTSGGSDDEQFF,TGTGCCAGCAGCCGAACTAGCGGGGGTAGCGACGATGAGCAGTTCTTC
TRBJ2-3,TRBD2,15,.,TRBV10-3,CAISESGGDTDTQYF,TGTGCCATCAGTGAGAGTGGGGGGGACACAGATACGCAGTATTTT
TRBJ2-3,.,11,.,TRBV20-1,CSARPTDTQYF,TGCAGTGCTAGGCCTACAGATACGCAGTATTTT
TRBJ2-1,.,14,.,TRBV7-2,CASSPLYTIDEQFF,TGTGCCAGCAGCCCCCTTTACACTATTGACGAGCAGTTCTTC
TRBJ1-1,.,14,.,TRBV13,CASSLDGGGSEAFF,TGTGCCAGCAGCTTAGACGGGGGCGGTTCTGAAGCTTTCTTT
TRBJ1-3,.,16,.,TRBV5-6,CASSSGSFGSGNTIYF,TGTGCCAGCAGCTCGGGCAGTTTCGGCTCTGGAAACACCATATATTTT
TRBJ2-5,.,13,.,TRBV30,CAWSVLGVEAQYF,TGTGCCTGGAGTGTACTCGGGGTAGAGGCCCAGTACTTC
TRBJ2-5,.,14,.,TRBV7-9,CASSLDPTLETQYF,TGTGCCAGCAGCTTAGACCCTACACTGGAGACCCAGTACTTC
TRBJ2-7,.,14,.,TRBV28,CASSLAGVNYEQYF,TGTGCCAGCAGTTTAGCAGGGGTAAACTACGAGCAGTACTTC
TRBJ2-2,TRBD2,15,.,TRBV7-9,CASILTSGYNGELFF,TGTGCCAGCATTCTTACTAGCGGCTACAACGGGGAGCTGTTTTTT
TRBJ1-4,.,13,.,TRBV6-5,CASSYYPNEKLFF,TGTGCCAGCAGTTACTATCCGAATGAAAAACTGTTTTTT
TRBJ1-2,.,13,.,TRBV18,CASSTTGSSGYTF,TGTGCCAGCTCAACAACAGGGTCGTCTGGCTACACCTTC
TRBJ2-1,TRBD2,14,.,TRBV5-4,CASSLEAGRDEQFF,TGTGCCAGCAGCTTGGAGGCGGGGAGGGATGAGCAGTTCTTC
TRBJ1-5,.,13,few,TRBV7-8,CASSLDGVQPQHF,TGTGCCAGCAGCTTAGACGGGGTCCAGCCCCAGCATTTT
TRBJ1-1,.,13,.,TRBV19,CASSISGNTEAFF,TGTGCCAGTAGTATATCGGGGAACACTGAAGCTTTCTTT
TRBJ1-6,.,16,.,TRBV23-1,CASSQSLDSYNSPLHF,TGCGCCAGCAGTCAATCTTTGGACTCCTATAATTCACCCCTCCACTTT
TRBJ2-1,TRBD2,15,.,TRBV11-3,CASSPGLAPYNEQFF,TGTGCCAGCAGCCCCGGACTAGCTCCCTACAATGAGCAGTTCTTC
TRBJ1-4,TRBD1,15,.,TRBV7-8,CASSLTGASNEKLFF,TGTGCCAGCAGCTTAACAGGGGCGTCTAATGAAAAACTGTTTTTT
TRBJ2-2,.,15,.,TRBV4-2,CASSQAGANTGELFF,TGTGCCAGCAGCCAAGCGGGCGCGAACACCGGGGAGCTGTTTTTT
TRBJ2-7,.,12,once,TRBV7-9,CASSFQGTEQYF,TGTGCCAGCAGTTTTCAGGGAACCGAGCAGTACTTC
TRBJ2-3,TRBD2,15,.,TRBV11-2,CASSPGGPQTDTQYF,TGTGCCAGCAGCCCGGGGGGGCCGCAGACCGATACGCAGTATTTT
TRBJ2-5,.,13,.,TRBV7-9,CASRPVGQETQYF,TGTGCCAGCAGACCCGTCGGCCAAGAGACCCAGTACTTC
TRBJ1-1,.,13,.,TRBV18,CASSMGLDTEAFF,TGTGCCAGCTCAATGGGTCTGGACACTGAAGCTTTCTTT
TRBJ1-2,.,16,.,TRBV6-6,CASSYSDSRAPDGYTF,TGTGCCAGCAGTTACTCGGACAGCAGGGCCCCTGATGGCTACACCTTC
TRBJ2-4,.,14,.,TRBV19,CASRRQVSEHIQYF,TGTGCCAGTAGAAGGCAGGTATCAGAGCACATTCAGTACTTC
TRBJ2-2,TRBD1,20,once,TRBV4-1,CASSQKGQENRLSNTGELFF,TGCGCCAGCAGCCAAAAGGGACAGGAGAACCGGCTATCGAACACCGGGGAGCTGTTTTTT
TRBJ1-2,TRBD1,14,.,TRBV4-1,CASSQDPTGAGYTF,TGCGCCAGCAGCCAAGACCCGACAGGGGCTGGCTACACCTTC
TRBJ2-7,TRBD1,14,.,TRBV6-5,CASTAGGLSYEQYF,TGTGCCAGCACTGCAGGGGGTCTGTCCTACGAGCAGTACTTC
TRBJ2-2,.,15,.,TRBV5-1,CASSLSSGNTGELFF,TGCGCCAGCAGCTTGTCTTCGGGGAACACCGGGGAGCTGTTTTTT
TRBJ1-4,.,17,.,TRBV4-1,CASSQERVWGIGEKLFF,TGCGCCAGCAGCCAAGAGCGGGTCTGGGGGATTGGGGAAAAACTGTTTTTT
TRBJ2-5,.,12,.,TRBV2,CASSELGETQYF,TGTGCCAGCAGTGAATTGGGAGAGACCCAGTACTTC
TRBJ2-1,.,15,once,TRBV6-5,CASSYSGAAYNEQFF,TGTGCCAGCAGTTACTCGGGCGCCGCCTACAATGAGCAGTTCTTC
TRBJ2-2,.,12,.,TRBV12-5,CASSSRTGELFF,TGTGCTAGCTCATCCCGAACCGGGGAGCTGTTTTTT
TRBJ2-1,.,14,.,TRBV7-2,CASSLVEPLGQQFF,TGTGCCAGCAGCTTAGTCGAACCCTTAGGACAGCAGTTCTTC
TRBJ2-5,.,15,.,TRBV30,CAWKVTGLATETQYF,TGTGCCTGGAAAGTGACTGGGCTAGCTACCGAGACCCAGTACTTC